The rows below give T cell receptor beta chains drawn from one sample of a study of OX40 agonist ivuxolimab in advanced cancers. Using immunoSEQ multiplex PCR, the repertoire was profiled, and TCRdb retains in-frame clones only, with some absent. The table shows around 62,000 clones, with over 75% occurring only once. The sample in question was CD4+ or CD8+ T cells sorted from blood, obtained in a trial of the OX40 agonist ivuxolimab. The receptor set was obtained from an adult with an advanced solid tumor such as melanoma, head and neck, liver or kidney cancer. Both conserved end residues are part of each CDR3. The order of the fields is J gene, clone size, V gene, D gene, CDR3 DNA, CDR3 protein. The D gene is left open where the match is weak. The size entry is marked missing in some rows and otherwise reads once, few, many or a size class.

>TRBJ1-5|NA|TRBV2|NA
TGTGCCAGCAGTGACGGGGCCCTTTTGGGGCCCCAGCATTTT
CASSDGALLGPQHF
>TRBJ2-7|NA|TRBV28|NA
TGTGCCAGCAGTTTATGGCCCAAGGGAAGCTCCTACGAGCAGTACTTC
CASSLWPKGSSYEQYF
>TRBJ2-1|NA|TRBV28|TRBD2
TGTGCCAGCGAAATTAGCGGGGGGGCCAATGAGCAGTTCTTC
CASEISGGANEQFF
>TRBJ2-3|NA|TRBV6-6|NA
TGTGCCAGCAGCCTTCCAGGAGGCACAGATACGCAGTATTTT
CASSLPGGTDTQYF
>TRBJ2-6|NA|TRBV5-1|TRBD1
TGCGCCAGCAGTCTGGGACAGTCTGGGGCCAACGTCCTGACTTTC
CASSLGQSGANVLTF
>TRBJ1-2|NA|TRBV19|NA
TGTGCCAGTACCTCTATGGGGTCCTATGGCTACACCTTC
CASTSMGSYGYTF
>TRBJ1-1|medium-sized|TRBV7-9|NA
TGTGCCAGCAGCTTAGAGTGGAGCACTGAAGCTTTCTTT
CASSLEWSTEAFF
>TRBJ1-3|NA|TRBV7-9|NA
TGTGCCAGCAGCTTGGCAGGGAGCACTGGAAACACCATATATTTT
CASSLAGSTGNTIYF
>TRBJ2-7|NA|TRBV7-2|NA
TGTGCCAGCACCCGAGGGCTAAGCTCTGGGCAGTACTTC
CASTRGLSSGQYF
>TRBJ1-2|once|TRBV19|NA
TGTGCCAGTAGTACCCGGGACGGAATCTATGGCTACACCTTC
CASSTRDGIYGYTF
>TRBJ1-3|NA|TRBV11-2|NA
TGTGCCAGCAGCTTAGTGGCGTTCGGCTCTGGAAACACCATATATTTT
CASSLVAFGSGNTIYF
>TRBJ2-7|NA|TRBV5-1|NA
TGCGCCAGCAGCGCCGTTATCCCCCCCTACGAGCAGTACTTC
CASSAVIPPYEQYF
>TRBJ2-5|NA|TRBV30|NA
TGTGCCTGGGGGGGGCTAGCGGCGCAAGAGACCCAGTACTTC
CAWGGLAAQETQYF
>TRBJ1-1|NA|TRBV28|NA
TGTGCCAGCAGAAGTCAGGGGAACACTGAAGCTTTCTTT
CASRSQGNTEAFF
>TRBJ1-1|NA|TRBV4-1|NA
TGCGCCAGCAGCCCCACAGGGATGAACACTGAAGCTTTCTTT
CASSPTGMNTEAFF
>TRBJ1-4|NA|TRBV7-9|NA
TGTGCCAGCAGCCTACCCCTCGTTGGGGAAAATGAAAAACTGTTTTTT
CASSLPLVGENEKLFF
>TRBJ1-2|NA|TRBV5-6|TRBD1
TGTGCCAGCAGCCCCCTTGATGGGCAGGGGGAAGACTATGGCTACACCTTC
CASSPLDGQGEDYGYTF
>TRBJ1-3|NA|TRBV6-1|TRBD1
TGTGCCAGCAGTGCGGACAGGTCCTCATATTTT
CASSADRSSYF
>TRBJ2-5|once|TRBV28|TRBD1
TGTGCCAGCAGTTTGTTACAGGGGGTCCAAGAGACCCAGTACTTC
CASSLLQGVQETQYF
>TRBJ1-3|NA|TRBV19|NA
TGTGCCAGTCGGGACATGGCGGGGTCTGGAAACACCATATATTTT
CASRDMAGSGNTIYF
>TRBJ1-1|NA|TRBV6-1|NA
TGTGCCAGCAGTGAAAGCGTGAACACTGAAGCTTTCTTT
CASSESVNTEAFF
>TRBJ2-2|few|TRBV28|TRBD2
TGTGCCAGCAGTTTCATGGCGGGGGGGCAGATCGGGGAGCTGTTTTTT
CASSFMAGGQIGELFF
>TRBJ1-5|once|TRBV2|NA
TGTGCCAGCAGGGGGGCGGGGGGGGGTAGCAATCAGCCCCAGCATTTT
CASRGAGGGSNQPQHF
>TRBJ2-1|NA|TRBV4-2|TRBD2
TGTGCCAGCAGCCTCCAAAGGGTGGGGGGGAATGACAATGAGCAGTTCTTC
CASSLQRVGGNDNEQFF
>TRBJ1-6|NA|TRBV11-3|NA
TGTGCCAGCAGCTTGTCGGGCAGGAGCTATTCACCCCTCCACTTT
CASSLSGRSYSPLHF
>TRBJ2-7|NA|TRBV19|NA
TGTGCCAGTAGTATGCCAGGGAAGGGCTACGAGCAGTACTTC
CASSMPGKGYEQYF
>TRBJ2-5|NA|TRBV7-7|TRBD2
TGTGCTAGCAGCACGGGACTAGCGGGGTCGACCCAGTACTTC
CASSTGLAGSTQYF
>TRBJ1-2|NA|TRBV6-5|NA
TGTGCCAGCAGTTACGGCAGGGAGGCTGGCTACACCTTC
CASSYGREAGYTF
>TRBJ1-4|once|TRBV2|TRBD1
TGTGCCAGCGGGGGGACAGTTTATGAAAAACTGTTTTTT
CASGGTVYEKLFF
>TRBJ2-7|NA|TRBV5-6|TRBD1
TGTGCCAGCAGCTTGGCGGGGACAGGGGGCTACGAGCAGTACTTC
CASSLAGTGGYEQYF
>TRBJ2-3|NA|TRBV28|NA
TGTGCCAGCAGTCCTTTCAGGGGGGTAGATACGCAGTATTTT
CASSPFRGVDTQYF
>TRBJ2-2|NA|TRBV27|TRBD2
TGTGCCAGCAGCTCGGGAGGCGGGGGGGTCGGGGAGCTGTTTTTT
CASSSGGGGVGELFF
>TRBJ2-4|NA|TRBV28|NA
TGTGCCAGCGACAGGTTTGGCATTCAGTACTTC
CASDRFGIQYF
>TRBJ1-1|few|TRBV2|NA
TGTGCCAGCAGTGATCAGCAGAACACTGAAGCTTTCTTT
CASSDQQNTEAFF
>TRBJ2-3|NA|TRBV10-2|TRBD2
TGCGCCACCCTAGCGGGGGGCCGTTCTACTAGCACAGATACGCAGTATTTT
CATLAGGRSTSTDTQYF
>TRBJ2-3|NA|TRBV2|NA
TGTGCCAGCGCGGGGACAGACACAGATACGCAGTATTTT
CASAGTDTDTQYF
>TRBJ2-2|NA|TRBV19|NA
TGTGCCAGTATCAAACAGCTTCCCTACACCGGGGAGCTGTTTTTT
CASIKQLPYTGELFF
>TRBJ1-3|NA|TRBV23-1|TRBD1
TGCGCCAGCAGTCAATTTCGGCGCCGGACAGGGTCCTCTGGAAACACCATATATTTT
CASSQFRRRTGSSGNTIYF
>TRBJ1-2|NA|TRBV25-1|NA
TGTGCCAGCAGTACCGTGGTTGCTGGCTACACCTTC
CASSTVVAGYTF
>TRBJ2-5|NA|TRBV27|NA
TGTGCCAGCCTCTGGGAAGAGACCCAGTACTTC
CASLWEETQYF
>TRBJ2-7|few|TRBV4-1|NA
TGCGCCAGCAGCCAAGGGATCGGACGCGGACAGTACTTC
CASSQGIGRGQYF